Described below is a single TCR beta chain sequence and its context. Antigen: not known. TCRdb processed the 5' RACE reads again and assigns one entry to each CDR3 protein, with no DNA. The listing records 500,000 to 700,000 distinct CDR3 sequences. This CDR3 comprises 13 residues. The germline V gene has CDR1 LGHNA and CDR2 YNFKEQ. This specimen comes from a study of T cells expressing NK-cell markers. Study observations and caveats: The CD3+CD56-NKG2C+ fraction of a handful of donors was likewise dominated by these clonotypes. Dominant NKG2C+ clonotypes accounted for roughly 1.0-7.0% of CD8+ T cells in more than five donors. HCMV specificity of the expanded NKG2C+ T cell clones was not established.

The V gene is TRBV4-2, the J gene TRBJ1-2; TCRdb's D gene call, TRBD1, goes unchecked for lack of DNA. Sequencing used blood T cells: a sorted CD56 or NKG2C T cell subset, CD4+ or CD8+ T cells, or bulk PBMC T cells (not recorded which). The TCR sequence derives from a man between 18 and 29 years old in good health. The CDR3 reads CASSLGTRGGYTF.